These 20 T cell receptor beta chains share one sample of origin, sequenced in a study of sequential checkpoint blockade in melanoma. Treatment of the sample: randomized to nivolumab then ipilimumab (arm A) or the reverse (arm B). TCRdb keeps only in-frame clones here, not all; method: immunoSEQ multiplex PCR. Among some 9,600 clones listed, 76% were seen once. This sample comprised CD8+ T cells sorted from blood (inferred from file names), obtained from a patient given nivolumab and ipilimumab in sequence. These receptors were taken from a human donor with melanoma.

The chain has TRBV13 and TRBJ1-2, with D tentatively TRBD1 (5 bases). The germline gives CDR1 PRHDT, CDR2 FYEKMQ (reference sequence). The length of the CDR3 is 16 residues. The V gene lost 3 bases and the J gene lost 4 bases, with 18 bases spanning the gap. CDR3 loop: CASSLSGGGLPYGYTF. CDR3 coding DNA: TGTGCCAGCAGCTTGTCGGGGGGGGGACTGCCCTATGGCTACACCTTC.

This clone was seen only once. The chain is built from TRBV5-8 and TRBJ1-2; TRBD1 matches at 9 bases. This CDR3 region has 13 residues. Germline-derived CDR1 and CDR2 are SGHTS and YDEGEE. Losses at the gene ends were 5 bases for V and 6 bases for J; bases not matched to a gene: 5. The CDR3, as DNA: TGTGCCAGCAGAGGGACAGGGAGAGATGGCTACACCTTC. Encoded protein: CASRGTGRDGYTF. The entire variable domain, with the rest obtained from reference TRBV5-8 and TRBJ1-2, is as follows: EAGVTQSPTHLIKTRGQQATLRCSPISGHTSVYWYQQALGLGLQFLLWYDEGEERNRGNFPPRFSGRQFPNYSSELNVNALELEDSALYLCASRGTGRDGYTFGSGTRLTVV.

This clone was found once. The chain combines TRBV11-2 with TRBJ2-5; 10 bases are a match to TRBD2. The tail of the sequence fits TRBJ2-7 better, so the J call may be wrong. This CDR3 has 17 residues. Germline V lookup: CDR1 SGHAT, CDR2 FQNNGV. In DNA form, the CDR3 reads TGTGCCAGCAGCTTTACGAGCGGGGGGGCGACCTCCTACGAGCAGTACTTC. It yields the protein CASSFTSGGATSYEQYF.

In DNA form, the CDR3 reads TGTGCCAGCAGCTTAGCGCGGGCAGATTCCATGATGGAAGCTTTCTTT. Amino acid sequence: CASSLARADSMMEAFF. V and J are TRBV7-8 and TRBJ1-1; D is unresolved. The CDR3 sequence is 16 residues long. CDR1 is SGHVS, CDR2 FQNEAQ, per germline. The V end lost 0 bases, the J end lost 8 bases, and 19 bases lay between the germline ends. Full variable domain (rest looked up from reference TRBV7-8 and TRBJ1-1): GAGVSQSPRYKVAKRGQDVALRCDPISGHVSLFWYQQALGQGPEFLTYFQNEAQLDKSGLPSDRFFAERPEGSVSTLKIQRTQQEDSAVYLCASSLARADSMMEAFFGQGTRLTVV.

This chain connects TRBV29-1 to TRBJ2-7; perhaps TRBD2 as D (5 bases). Germline V gene data show CDR1 as SQVTM and CDR2 as ANQGSEA. Deletions cut 1 base from V and 1 base from J, with 11 bases between. The CDR3 covers 14 residues. CDR3 sequence: CSVEGPRGSYEQYF. The CDR3 region has the DNA TGCAGCGTTGAAGGTCCCCGGGGTTCCTACGAGCAGTACTTC.

The J gene is TRBJ1-1, the V gene TRBV10-2; D not resolved. CDR1 is WSHSY and CDR2 is SAAADI in the germline V gene. The V end lost 6 bases, the J end lost 2 bases, and 10 bases lay between the germline ends. This CDR3 spans 13 amino acids. The CDR3 loop is CASRTSANTEAFF. As DNA, the CDR3 is TGCGCCAGCAGGACATCGGCAAACACTGAAGCTTTCTTT.

This clone was recorded once. The genes are TRBV10-3 and TRBJ2-7; perhaps TRBD1 as D (6 bases). The germline V and J ends were trimmed by 6 bases and 2 bases, with 11 bases remaining between them. Germline values: CDR1 ENHRY, CDR2 SYGVKD. CDR3 length: 13 amino acids. CDR3 in amino acids: CAIRKDSTYEQYF. The CDR3 nucleotides are TGTGCCATCAGGAAGGACAGTACCTACGAGCAGTACTTC.

This chain links TRBV10-3 with TRBJ1-5, with D hard to call. The V and J ends lost 2 bases and 6 bases respectively, with 8 bases between them. The CDR3 length is 13 residues. Looked up from germline, CDR1 is ENHRY and CDR2 is SYGVKD. The CDR3 nucleotides read TGTGCCATCAGTGAGGAGGGTCTTCAGCCCCAGCATTTT. It yields the protein CAISEEGLQPQHF.

The J gene is TRBJ1-2, the V gene TRBV5-6; D gene ambiguous. The CDR3 covers 13 residues. The V and J ends lost 3 bases and 2 bases respectively, with 8 bases between them. Germline CDR1 is SGHDT and CDR2 is YYEEEE. The CDR3 bases are TGTGCCAGCAGCTCGTTCTCGAACTATGGCTACACCTTC. It codes for CASSSFSNYGYTF.

This clone appeared a few times. The chain combines TRBV4-3 with TRBJ2-7, with D possibly TRBD1 on 6 matching bases. Germline CDR1 LGHNA, CDR2 YSLEER. The CDR3 contains 15 residues. Trimming took 0 bases from V and 2 from J, leaving 11 bases between them. The CDR3 bases are TGCGCCAGCAGCCAAGATTGGGACAACGCCTACGAGCAGTACTTC. It translates to CASSQDWDNAYEQYF.

The V and J genes are TRBV7-4 and TRBJ1-2; 8 bases map to TRBD1. The junction had 11 bases not matched to a gene; V was cut back by 5 bases and J by 0 bases. The CDR3 runs to 17 residues. Looked up from germline, CDR1 is SGHVT and CDR2 is SQSDAQ. CDR3 nucleotide sequence: TGTGCCAGCAGCCCGCTCAGGGGGCCGCAGACTAACTATGGCTACACCTTC. Translation: CASSPLRGPQTNYGYTF.

This chain joins TRBV29-1 and TRBJ2-7; D ambiguous. Germline CDR1 and CDR2: SQVTM and ANQGSEA. Trimming removed 0 bases from V and 0 bases from J, with 9 bases in between. The CDR3 spans 14 residues. The CDR3 sequence: CSVEDLNSSYEQYF. The CDR3 DNA reads TGCAGCGTTGAAGATCTTAACAGCTCCTACGAGCAGTACTTC.

This clone was found a few times. The chain carries TRBV7-9 and TRBJ1-2; 7 bases are a match to TRBD1. The CDR3 is 14 amino acids. V gave up 2 bases and J gave up 4 bases; unmatched junction bases: 4. CDR1 is SEHNR, CDR2 FQNEAQ, per germline (reference sequence). CDR3 amino acids: CASSLTGDPYGYTF. DNA of the CDR3: TGTGCCAGCAGCTTAACAGGGGACCCCTATGGCTACACCTTC.

The chain carries TRBV7-8 and TRBJ2-7, with 9 positions matching TRBD2. Trimming cost V 5 bases and J 3 bases; bases outside gene matches: 8. Germline V lookup: CDR1 SGHVS, CDR2 FQNEAQ. The length of the CDR3 is 15 residues. In DNA, the CDR3 is TGTGCCAGCAGCCATCTAGCGGGGCCCCACTACGAGCAGTACTTC. Translating it yields CASSHLAGPHYEQYF.

This clone was seen only once. The chain combines TRBV27 with TRBJ1-2; TRBD1 matches at 8 bases. Trimming cost V 0 bases and J 4 bases; bases outside gene matches: 1. This CDR3 has 14 residues. Germline CDR1 MNHEY, CDR2 SMNVEV (reference sequence). The CDR3 coding sequence is TGTGCCAGCAGTTTATCAGGACAGGGCTATGGCTACACCTTC. Its translation is CASSLSGQGYGYTF.

There are a few counts of this clone. The chain is built from TRBV19 and TRBJ2-7, with TRBD2 as a possible D gene (5 bases). Trimming left V 5 bases short and J 3 bases short, with 14 bases between. Germline V CDR1 and CDR2: LNHDA, SQIVND (reference sequence). The CDR3 contains 14 residues. CDR3 sequence (DNA): TGTGCCAGTAGTCCCTCCCCGGGAAACTACGAGCAGTACTTC. Amino acids: CASSPSPGNYEQYF.

The genes are TRBV5-1 and TRBJ2-1, with D maybe TRBD2 (6 bases). Germline V gene lookup returns CDR1 SGHRS and CDR2 YFSETQ. The CDR3 is 13 amino acids. V was trimmed by 8 bases and J by 4 bases, leaving 13 bases between them. DNA of the CDR3: TGCGCCAGTGCCCTGGGACTGTACAATGAGCAGTTCTTC. Translation: CASALGLYNEQFF.

V and J are TRBV11-2 and TRBJ2-7; a weak D match, TRBD2 (6 bases). Germline-derived CDR1 and CDR2 are SGHAT and FQNNGV. CDR3 length: 16 residues. Deletions cut 1 base from V and 2 bases from J, with 15 bases between. CDR3 region: CASSLGSRGLTYEQYF. CDR3 sequence (DNA): TGTGCCAGCAGCTTAGGTTCGCGGGGCTTAACCTACGAGCAGTACTTC.

The gene calls are TRBV6-5 and TRBJ2-7; 11 positions match TRBD1. This CDR3 spans 14 amino acids. V lost 5 bases, J lost 6 bases, and 6 bases stayed unmatched. The germline V gene has CDR1 MNHEY and CDR2 SVGAGI. The CDR3 here is CASSEGTGGFEQYF. The CDR3 DNA follows: TGTGCCAGCAGTGAAGGGACAGGGGGATTCGAGCAGTACTTC.

The rearrangement uses TRBV10-3 and TRBJ2-7; D may be TRBD2 (7 bases). The length of the CDR3 is 18 residues. V was pared by 4 bases and J by 0 bases, with 22 bases between. The germline V gene has CDR1 ENHRY and CDR2 SYGVKD. The CDR3: CAISGKGTGGAGSYEQYF. CDR3 DNA: TGTGCCATCAGTGGTAAGGGAACGGGGGGCGCGGGCTCCTACGAGCAGTACTTC.